A selection of T cell receptor beta chains follows, all from one sample in a study of T-cell memory formation after mild COVID-19. TCRdb recomputed calls from the 5' RACE reads with MiXCR, one row per CDR3 protein. The sample has about 400,000 distinct CDR3 sequences; 13% to 15% are singletons. Material for sequencing was PBMCs or a T cell subset sorted from them (not recorded which). Source of these receptors: a man younger than 30 who had mild COVID-19 (a few samples of this study predate the infection). Cell type and time point are not known. Each CDR3 is given with its conserved first and last residue. Fields, in order: J gene, clone size, D gene, V gene, CDR3 DNA, CDR3 protein. The D gene is left open where the match is weak. Clone size is stated in some rows and not others, as once, few, many or a class when expanded.

j_gene: TRBJ2-7; abundance: .; d_gene: .; v_gene: TRBV5-1; CDR3nt: TGCGCCAGCAGCGGAGGGGACGGTTCCTACGAGCAGTACTTC; CDR3aa: CASSGGDGSYEQYF
j_gene: TRBJ2-3; abundance: .; d_gene: .; v_gene: TRBV5-6; CDR3nt: TGTGCCAGCAGCGCCGTTAGCACAGATACGCAGTATTTT; CDR3aa: CASSAVSTDTQYF
j_gene: TRBJ2-1; abundance: few; d_gene: TRBD2; v_gene: TRBV9; CDR3nt: TGTGCCAGCAGCGTAGGAATAGCGGGGGACAATGAGCAGTTCTTC; CDR3aa: CASSVGIAGDNEQFF
j_gene: TRBJ2-3; abundance: few; d_gene: .; v_gene: TRBV20-1; CDR3nt: TGCAGTGCTATTACGTTTGGGGGCACAGATACGCAGTATTTT; CDR3aa: CSAITFGGTDTQYF
j_gene: TRBJ1-1; abundance: .; d_gene: .; v_gene: TRBV5-1; CDR3nt: TGCGCCAGCAACGAGGCGGATGGCACTGAAGCTTTCTTT; CDR3aa: CASNEADGTEAFF
j_gene: TRBJ2-3; abundance: .; d_gene: .; v_gene: TRBV7-6; CDR3nt: TGTGCCAGCAGCCCACAGGGTAGGAATACGCAGTATTTT; CDR3aa: CASSPQGRNTQYF
j_gene: TRBJ1-6; abundance: .; d_gene: .; v_gene: TRBV7-2; CDR3nt: TGTGCCAGCAGCTTAGAGGCAGGCATGGGATTTTATTCACCCCTCCACTTT; CDR3aa: CASSLEAGMGFYSPLHF
j_gene: TRBJ2-7; abundance: few; d_gene: .; v_gene: TRBV12-3/TRBV12-4; CDR3nt: TGTGCCAGCGTCCTCGGAACAGGAGAGCAGTACTTC; CDR3aa: CASVLGTGEQYF
j_gene: TRBJ2-7; abundance: .; d_gene: .; v_gene: TRBV20-1; CDR3nt: TGCAGTGCTTCCCTAGGGGTCCTTAGAGAGCAGTACTTC; CDR3aa: CSASLGVLREQYF
j_gene: TRBJ1-5; abundance: .; d_gene: .; v_gene: TRBV20-1; CDR3nt: TGCAGTGCTAGGCGTAGCAATCAGCCCCAGCATTTT; CDR3aa: CSARRSNQPQHF
j_gene: TRBJ2-1; abundance: .; d_gene: .; v_gene: TRBV9; CDR3nt: TGTGCCAGCAGCGTAGCGAATGAGCAGTTCTTC; CDR3aa: CASSVANEQFF
j_gene: TRBJ1-2; abundance: .; d_gene: TRBD1; v_gene: TRBV6-5; CDR3nt: TGTGCCAGCAGTTACTCGATCAAGGGCTGGACAGGGATTGGCTACACCTTC; CDR3aa: CASSYSIKGWTGIGYTF
j_gene: TRBJ1-2; abundance: many; d_gene: .; v_gene: TRBV15; CDR3nt: TGTGCCACCAGCTTACCCGAGGCAGGGTACTATGGCTACACCTTC; CDR3aa: CATSLPEAGYYGYTF
j_gene: TRBJ2-7; abundance: many; d_gene: TRBD2; v_gene: TRBV5-1; CDR3nt: TGCGCCACCGCAAGACTAGCGGGAGACTCCTACGAGCAGTACTTC; CDR3aa: CATARLAGDSYEQYF
j_gene: TRBJ2-1; abundance: .; d_gene: .; v_gene: TRBV7-2; CDR3nt: TGTGCCAGCAGTGACGCGGGTCCACATGTGGAGCAGTTCTTC; CDR3aa: CASSDAGPHVEQFF
j_gene: TRBJ1-6; abundance: .; d_gene: .; v_gene: TRBV4-3; CDR3nt: TGCGCCAGCAGCCATTGGGGAGGACAAAACTCACCCCTCCACTTT; CDR3aa: CASSHWGGQNSPLHF
j_gene: TRBJ2-1; abundance: few; d_gene: .; v_gene: TRBV4-1; CDR3nt: TGCGCCAGCAGCAGGTCACCTTCTAGCTACAATGAGCAGTTCTTC; CDR3aa: CASSRSPSSYNEQFF
j_gene: TRBJ2-2; abundance: few; d_gene: .; v_gene: TRBV4-3; CDR3nt: TGCGCCAGCAGCCAAGATTGGGCAAGTAACACCGGGGAGCTGTTTTTT; CDR3aa: CASSQDWASNTGELFF
j_gene: TRBJ1-2; abundance: .; d_gene: .; v_gene: TRBV6-6; CDR3nt: TGTGCCAGCAGGGTCGAGGCCCTGGGGGGCTACACCTTC; CDR3aa: CASRVEALGGYTF
j_gene: TRBJ2-1; abundance: few; d_gene: .; v_gene: TRBV24-1; CDR3nt: TGTGCCACCAGCCCTGGGGGATCACTTGAGCAGTTCTTC; CDR3aa: CATSPGGSLEQFF
j_gene: TRBJ1-2; abundance: few; d_gene: TRBD1; v_gene: TRBV3-1; CDR3nt: TGTGCCAGCAGCCAAGCAGGGGGTGGCTACACCTTC; CDR3aa: CASSQAGGGYTF
j_gene: TRBJ2-3; abundance: few; d_gene: .; v_gene: TRBV19; CDR3nt: TGTGCCAGTAGCCCCTGGAAGGATACGCAGTATTTT; CDR3aa: CASSPWKDTQYF
j_gene: TRBJ1-2; abundance: few; d_gene: TRBD1; v_gene: TRBV5-6; CDR3nt: TGTGCCAGCAGCGTGGACAGGGGCTATGGCTACACCTTC; CDR3aa: CASSVDRGYGYTF
j_gene: TRBJ2-2; abundance: few; d_gene: .; v_gene: TRBV12-3/TRBV12-4; CDR3nt: TGTGCCAGCACTGGGGCAATAGCTTCGAACACCGGGGAGCTGTTTTTT; CDR3aa: CASTGAIASNTGELFF
j_gene: TRBJ1-1; abundance: few; d_gene: TRBD1; v_gene: TRBV20-1; CDR3nt: TGCAGTGCTAGAGACCGGGACAGGGCTCGGAACACTGAAGCTTTCTTT; CDR3aa: CSARDRDRARNTEAFF
j_gene: TRBJ1-1; abundance: .; d_gene: .; v_gene: TRBV5-5; CDR3nt: TGTGCCAGCAGCCAGGTAGGCTGGAACACTGAAGCTTTCTTT; CDR3aa: CASSQVGWNTEAFF
j_gene: TRBJ1-2; abundance: .; d_gene: TRBD1; v_gene: TRBV29-1; CDR3nt: TGCAGCGTTTCTGTTGACAGGGTCTATGGCTACACCTTC; CDR3aa: CSVSVDRVYGYTF
j_gene: TRBJ2-2; abundance: .; d_gene: TRBD1; v_gene: TRBV28; CDR3nt: TGTGCCAGCAGTCCTTCCGGGACAGGGAACACCGGGGAGCTGTTTTTT; CDR3aa: CASSPSGTGNTGELFF
j_gene: TRBJ1-1; abundance: .; d_gene: .; v_gene: TRBV11-2; CDR3nt: TGTGCCAGCAGCTTAGTGCTAGGGAACACTGAAGCTTTCTTT; CDR3aa: CASSLVLGNTEAFF
j_gene: TRBJ1-4; abundance: many; d_gene: TRBD1; v_gene: TRBV5-1; CDR3nt: TGCGCCAGCAGCCCAACAGGGGAAGAGGAAAAACTGTTTTTT; CDR3aa: CASSPTGEEEKLFF
j_gene: TRBJ1-2; abundance: .; d_gene: .; v_gene: TRBV9; CDR3nt: TGTGCCAGCAGCGTAGTGGGGCGAGGTGGCTACACCTTC; CDR3aa: CASSVVGRGGYTF